This is a list of T cell receptor beta chains from one sample in a study of identical twins. Via MiXCR, TCRdb re-called the 5' RACE reads, giving one row per CDR3 protein. The sample has around 500,000 distinct CDR3 sequences; about 14% are singletons. This same sample was also part of a study on yellow fever vaccine responses in identical twins.

The sequenced sample was CD4+ T cells sorted from blood. The receptors stem from a woman aged 18 to 35 in good health. CDR3s include the opening cysteine and the closing phenylalanine or tryptophan. D genes are given only for firm matches. Clone size is shown for a subset of rows, as once, few, many or a class of expanded clone.

>TRBJ1-6|TRBV12-3/TRBV12-4|few|.
TGTGCCAGCAGTTCTGCAGGCGTAGGATCACCCCTCCACTTT
CASSSAGVGSPLHF
>TRBJ2-7|TRBV20-1|many|TRBD1
TGCAGTGCTACACGGACAGGGTTTGGCGAGCAGTACTTC
CSATRTGFGEQYF
>TRBJ1-2|TRBV28|few|TRBD1
TGTGCCAGCAGGAAAACAGGGGGCGCAACCTATGGCTACACCTTC
CASRKTGGATYGYTF
>TRBJ2-7|TRBV7-9|.|TRBD1
TGTGCCAGCAGCTTACAGGGCGGGACAGGGTTATACGAGCAGTACTTC
CASSLQGGTGLYEQYF
>TRBJ2-1|TRBV6-1|.|TRBD2
TGTGCCAGCACGGGGGGACTAGCGTACTACAATGAGCAGTTCTTC
CASTGGLAYYNEQFF
>TRBJ2-1|TRBV3-1|.|TRBD2
TGTGCCAGCAGCCCGCGGGCTAGCGGGGGGGCCAGTGAGCAGTTCTTC
CASSPRASGGASEQFF
>TRBJ1-2|TRBV7-8|.|.
TGTGCCAGCAGCCATATACCTACCTTGGGGGAGGGATTTTATGGCTACACCTTC
CASSHIPTLGEGFYGYTF
>TRBJ2-5|TRBV18|few|.
TGTGCCAGCTCACCAAATTACCAAGAGACCCAGTACTTC
CASSPNYQETQYF
>TRBJ2-3|TRBV3-1|few|.
TGTGCCAGCAGCCGCCCGCAGGCCACAGATACGCAGTATTTT
CASSRPQATDTQYF
>TRBJ2-1|TRBV12-3/TRBV12-4|.|.
TGTGCCAGCAGTTTAGGACGGAAAAGCTCCTACAATGAGCAGTTCTTC
CASSLGRKSSYNEQFF
>TRBJ2-3|TRBV4-2|.|TRBD2
TGTGCCAGCAGCCATCCCGGGACTAGCGGGGGCCCAGATACGCAGTATTTT
CASSHPGTSGGPDTQYF
>TRBJ2-4|TRBV3-1|.|.
TGTGCCAGCTGCCGAACTTCAAACGGACTAGCCAAAAACATTCAGTACTTC
CASCRTSNGLAKNIQYF
>TRBJ2-7|TRBV7-2|.|TRBD1
TGTGCCAGCAGCTTAGGGGGACAGGGGAGGGACGAGCAGTACTTC
CASSLGGQGRDEQYF
>TRBJ2-7|TRBV25-1|.|TRBD1
TGTGCCAGCAGTGAATCAGGACAGGGGGCACGGGAGCAGTACTTC
CASSESGQGAREQYF
>TRBJ2-3|TRBV7-2|.|.
TGTGCCAGCAGCTACCGACAGTCCCAGGGTACGCAGTATTTT
CASSYRQSQGTQYF